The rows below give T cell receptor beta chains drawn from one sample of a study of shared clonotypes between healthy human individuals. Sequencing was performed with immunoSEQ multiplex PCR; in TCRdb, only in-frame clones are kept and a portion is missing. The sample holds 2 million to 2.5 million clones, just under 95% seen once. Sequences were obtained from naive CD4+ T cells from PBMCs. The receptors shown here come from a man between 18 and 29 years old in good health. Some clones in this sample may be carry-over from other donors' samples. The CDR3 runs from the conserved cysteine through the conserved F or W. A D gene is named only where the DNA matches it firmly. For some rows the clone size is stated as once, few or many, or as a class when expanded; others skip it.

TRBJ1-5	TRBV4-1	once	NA	TGCGCCAGCAGCCAAGATGCCAGTGTTTCGCGCGGTCAGCCCCAGCATTTT	CASSQDASVSRGQPQHF
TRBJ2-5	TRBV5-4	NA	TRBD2	TGTGCCAGCAGCTTGGGAATTACTAGCGAAGAGACCCAGTACTTC	CASSLGITSEETQYF
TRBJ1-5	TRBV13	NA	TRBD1	TGTGCCAGCAGCTCAACCGGGACAGGGACCTATCAGCCCCAGCATTTT	CASSSTGTGTYQPQHF
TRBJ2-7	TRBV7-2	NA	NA	TGTGCCAGCAGCTTAGCCGGGACATCCCAGTACTTC	CASSLAGTSQYF
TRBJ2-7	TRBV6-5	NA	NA	TGTGCCAGCAGCTTGGGGTGGCAGGCGTCCTACGAGCAGTACTTC	CASSLGWQASYEQYF
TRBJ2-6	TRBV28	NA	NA	TGTGCCACCACTTTTGGGGCCAACGTCCTGACTTTC	CATTFGANVLTF
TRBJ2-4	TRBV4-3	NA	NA	TGCGCCAGCAGCCAGGGGCAGGCGTTGAAAGCTCATGGCGACATTCAGTACTTC	CASSQGQALKAHGDIQYF
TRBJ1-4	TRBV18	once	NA	TGTGCCAGCTCACCGGGCGGGGGGCTGAATGAAAAACTGTTTTTT	CASSPGGGLNEKLFF
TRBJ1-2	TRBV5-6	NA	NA	TGTGCCAGCAGCTTGCGTGGACGGCCCTATGGCTACACCTTC	CASSLRGRPYGYTF
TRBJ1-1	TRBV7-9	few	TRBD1	TGTGCCAGCAGCCGGGACAGGGCCTTCATGAACACTGAAGCTTTCTTT	CASSRDRAFMNTEAFF
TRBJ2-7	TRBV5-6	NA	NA	TGTGCCAGCAGCTTGGATCGCGGCAGGGTGGCCCACGAGCAGTACTTC	CASSLDRGRVAHEQYF
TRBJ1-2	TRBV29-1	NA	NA	TGCAGCGTTCTCCAGGGGACGGCCACGGGACACACCTTC	CSVLQGTATGHTF
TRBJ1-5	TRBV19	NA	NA	TGTGCCAGTAGTCTGCGAGGGGCGCGGGGCAATCAGCCCCAGCATTTT	CASSLRGARGNQPQHF
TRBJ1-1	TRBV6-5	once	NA	NA	CASKVGRGSLGTFF
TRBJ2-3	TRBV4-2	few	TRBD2	TGTGCCAGCACCGGCGGGAGGGGCACAGATACGCAGTATTTT	CASTGGRGTDTQYF
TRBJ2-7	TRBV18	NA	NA	TGTGCCAGCTCACCACGTCAGGACGAGCAGTACTTC	CASSPRQDEQYF
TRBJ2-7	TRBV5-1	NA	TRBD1	TGCGCCAGCAGCGGACAGGGGTTGTACGAGCAGTACTTC	CASSGQGLYEQYF
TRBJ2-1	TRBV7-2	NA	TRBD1	TGTGCCAGCAGCAGACAGGGTTCCTTCTACAATGAGCAGTTCTTC	CASSRQGSFYNEQFF
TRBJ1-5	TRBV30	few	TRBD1	TGTGCCTGGCGACGACAGGGGACTCGTGAGCCCCAGCATTTT	CAWRRQGTREPQHF
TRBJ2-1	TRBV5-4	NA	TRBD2	TGTGCCAGCAGCTTGGATGCTAGCGGATACAATGAGCAGTTCTTC	CASSLDASGYNEQFF
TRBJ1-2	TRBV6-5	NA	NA	TGTGCCAGCAAACAGGGCCTATATGGCTACACCTTC	CASKQGLYGYTF
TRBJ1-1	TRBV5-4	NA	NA	TGTGCCAGCAGCTTGGGGGGGGCCGCGGGCACTGAAGCTTTCTTT	CASSLGGAAGTEAFF
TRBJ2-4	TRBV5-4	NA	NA	TGTGCCAGCAGCTTGGCGGACCTGGGTAACATTCAGTACTTC	CASSLADLGNIQYF
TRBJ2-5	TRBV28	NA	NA	TGTGCCAGCAGTTTATCGGGCTCCCCTGGGGAGACCCAGTACTTC	CASSLSGSPGETQYF
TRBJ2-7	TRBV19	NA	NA	TGTGCCACCTCCGACTCCTACGAGCAGTACTTC	CATSDSYEQYF
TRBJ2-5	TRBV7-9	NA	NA	TGTGCCAGCAGCTTGGTTGAGACCCAGTACTTC	CASSLVETQYF
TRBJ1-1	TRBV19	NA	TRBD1	TGTGCCAGTAGTATGTACGGGACAGCGATGAACACTGAAGCTTTCTTT	CASSMYGTAMNTEAFF
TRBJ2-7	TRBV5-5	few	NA	TGTGCCAGCAGCTTCCCGGGGACGTCCTACGAGCAGTACTTC	CASSFPGTSYEQYF
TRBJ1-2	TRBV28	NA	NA	TGTGCCAGCAACCCCGGGTGGAAAGAAAACTATGGCTACACCTTC	CASNPGWKENYGYTF
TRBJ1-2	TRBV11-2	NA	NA	TGTGCCAGCAGCCCCGAGGGGTATGGCTACACCTTC	CASSPEGYGYTF
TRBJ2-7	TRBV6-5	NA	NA	TGTGCCAGCAGTCCATACACAGGGCCCCACGAGCAGTACTTC	CASSPYTGPHEQYF
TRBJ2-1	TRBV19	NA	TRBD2	TGTGCCAGTAGCCTATCCCCCGGGACTAGCGGGAAGGCATCCTACAATGAGCAGTTCTTC	CASSLSPGTSGKASYNEQFF
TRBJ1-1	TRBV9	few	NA	TGTGCCAGCAGTCCAGGCACTGAAGCTTTCTTT	CASSPGTEAFF
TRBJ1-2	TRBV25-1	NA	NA	TGTGCCAGCAGTGACGGGGGCGCTTTTGTTGCGGGAGGCTACACCTTC	CASSDGGAFVAGGYTF
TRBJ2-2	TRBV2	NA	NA	TGTGCCAGCAGTGAGCCCGGGACGCTCGCGAACACCGGGGAGCTGTTTTTT	CASSEPGTLANTGELFF
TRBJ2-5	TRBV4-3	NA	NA	TGCGCCAGCAGCCATAGGGGACCCGCGGAGACCCAGTACTTC	CASSHRGPAETQYF
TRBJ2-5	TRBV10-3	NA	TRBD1	TGTGCCATCAGCCAGACAGGGGACGACCAAGAGACCCAGTACTTC	CAISQTGDDQETQYF
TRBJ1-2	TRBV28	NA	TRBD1	TGTGCCAGCAGTCACGGACAGGGGTCGTATGGCTACACCTTC	CASSHGQGSYGYTF
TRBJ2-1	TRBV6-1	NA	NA	TGTGCCAGCAGTGAAAGAAGGGGCTTGAGGAATGAGCAGTTCTTC	CASSERRGLRNEQFF
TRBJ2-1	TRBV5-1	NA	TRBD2	TGCGCCAGCAGCTTGGACACTAGCGGGAGGACCAATGAGCAGTTCTTC	CASSLDTSGRTNEQFF
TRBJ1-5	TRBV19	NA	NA	TGTGCCAGTAGTATTTATTTGGGGGGCATTCAGCCCCAGCATTTT	CASSIYLGGIQPQHF
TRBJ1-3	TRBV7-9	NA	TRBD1	TGTGCCAGCAGTCCAAACAGGGGGAGCTCTGGAAACACCATATATTTT	CASSPNRGSSGNTIYF
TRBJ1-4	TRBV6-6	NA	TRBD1	TGTGCCAGCAGTCTAGCCGGGACAGGGGTTGAAAAACTGTTTTTT	CASSLAGTGVEKLFF
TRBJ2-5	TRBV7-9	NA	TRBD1	TGTGCCAGCAGCTTAGCAATGCGGACAGGGGGACAAGAGACCCAGTACTTC	CASSLAMRTGGQETQYF
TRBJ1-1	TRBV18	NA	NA	TGTGCCAGCTCCCCGTTAAGCGTTCTGGGAGACACTGAAGCTTTCTTT	CASSPLSVLGDTEAFF
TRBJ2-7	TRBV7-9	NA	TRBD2	TGTGCCTCCCAAGGACTAGCGGGACATGGCGAGCAGTACTTC	CASQGLAGHGEQYF
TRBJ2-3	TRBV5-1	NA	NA	TGCGCCAGCAGCTTGGAGCCCGGCACAGATACGCAGTATTTT	CASSLEPGTDTQYF
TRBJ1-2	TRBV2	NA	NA	TGTGCCAGCAAATCGGTAGGAATCTATGGCTACACCTTC	CASKSVGIYGYTF
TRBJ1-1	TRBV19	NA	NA	TGTGCCAGCAGTGAACAAGGAGGGCATACTGAAGCTTTCTTT	CASSEQGGHTEAFF
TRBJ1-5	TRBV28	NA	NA	TGTGCCAGCAGTTACCCTTCTAGCAATCAGCCCCAGCATTTT	CASSYPSSNQPQHF
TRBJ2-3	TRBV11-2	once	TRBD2	TGTGCCAGCAGCTTACCACCGGGAGGGAGCCCCGGCACAGATACGCAGTATTTT	CASSLPPGGSPGTDTQYF
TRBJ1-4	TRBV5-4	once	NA	TGTGCCAGCAGCTTGATCATCGGGGCCCTTGCAACTAATGAAAAACTGTTTTTT	CASSLIIGALATNEKLFF
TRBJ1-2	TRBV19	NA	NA	TGTGCCAGTACTCGCGGTGGGGCGACTAACTATGGCTACACCTTC	CASTRGGATNYGYTF